This T cell receptor beta chain was retrieved from a study of Graves' ophthalmopathy and Graves' hyperthyroidism (dated by TCRdb to the late 2010s). For the study in its entirety: Peripheral blood samples were taken at the time of initial diagnosis, before any treatment was given. In total, 135 blood samples were TCR-sequenced: 40 to 45 ophthalmopathy, 75 hyperthyroidism and around 17 hyperthyroidism-to-ophthalmopathy patients. In five or six hyperthyroidism patients, T-cell repertoires of thyroid tissue and blood were compared. To explore V-J signatures that distinguish ophthalmopathy from hyperthyroidism, a discovery set of 100 patients was enrolled, made up of 40 to 45 with ophthalmopathy and some 56 with stable hyperthyroidism. The independent validation cohort included approximately 19 hyperthyroidism patients plus 17 patients who later progressed from hyperthyroidism to ophthalmopathy. Following sampling, methimazole starting at 30 mg daily was administered to hyperthyroidism patients, and high-dose intravenous methylprednisolone was administered to ophthalmopathy patients. TCR beta repertoire signatures were used to distinguish Graves' ophthalmopathy from Graves' hyperthyroidism and to predict progression to ophthalmopathy.

Ophthalmopathy patients were characterized by moderately to severely active disease, a Clinical Activity Score of at least 3, a NOSPECS grade of at least 4, and a disease duration under 3 months. Patients with other autoimmune diseases, uncontrolled infections, pregnancy or lactation were excluded. Diagnosis relied on clinical symptoms, serum thyroxine, TRAb, thyroid ultrasound and orbital computed tomography. Ficoll-Paque density gradient centrifugation was used to isolate PBMCs from 9.5 to 10 ml of fresh peripheral blood. Total RNA was extracted using Trizol reagent, and RNA quality was checked on an Agilent 2100 Bioanalyzer. Between the V and J ends, shortened by 4 bases and 4 bases respectively, the junction contains 19 bases. Reading the germline V gene gives CDR1 SGHTA and CDR2 FQGNSA. Reading from cysteine to phenylalanine, the CDR3 counts 17 amino acids. Only the CDR3 DNA is retained, 51 bases long and in frame from the first base.

Beyond this particular receptor, the publication reports: The 13-signature model separated ophthalmopathy from stable hyperthyroidism with around 90% sensitivity and 81.08% specificity in cross-validation, and 80%/75% in the test set. No statistical method was used to predetermine the sample size, and group allocation was not hidden from the investigators. Most expanded thyroid clonotypes with a frequency above 0.001 also appeared in blood, which suggests that blood repertoires may reflect the immune response in the thyroid. In validation, the model predicted ophthalmopathy progression with over 60% sensitivity and 72.22% specificity; some twelve predicted patients were CT-confirmed with GO in a median of 6.5 months.

Of note for this clonotype: It lacks a known antigen. No clone much larger than this one lies a single base away; base qualities are absent.

For repertoire sequencing, the TCR beta CDR3 regions were amplified from RNA transcripts. HTBI primers and the Qiagen OneStep RT-PCR kit were used in a first-round RT-PCR, which was followed by a second-round multiplex PCR, size selection and purification. Libraries were sequenced paired-end with 100 bp reads on an Illumina HiSeq2000. The source study handled its data this way. SOAPnuke was used to process the reads, throwing out any read that had adapters, had uncalled bases, had a mean Phred below 15, or lacked an exact constant-primer or identifier match. High-quality paired reads were merged with COPE v1.2.5. Each unique nucleotide sequence was defined as a clonotype, and clonotypes were aligned to IMGT TRB V, D and J references with MiTCR v1.1. The analysis was limited to V-J combinations with a frequency above 0.0001, which together covered 99.2% of repertoires. For each V-J combination, a TCR clonal expansion and chaos score was defined as F50 clonal expansion divided by the chaos observed in the TCRdist matrix. Welch's t-statistics and random forest were used to narrow the features down to 13 V-J combinations, which were then fed into a naive Bayes classifier. The similarity between thyroid and blood repertoires was quantified using the Morisita-Horn index. The public sequencing data were trimmed at Q25 with fastp and processed into clonotypes with MiXCR by TCRdb, which kept only in-frame beta chains. Each entry merges the rows of one CDR3 protein and shows their most common DNA and genes. None of the V and J calls come from the authors' own analysis; TCRdb made them. The sample table shows almost 750,000 distinct CDR3 sequences, and around 40% are seen once. The ten largest clones add up to roughly 46% of the sample.

The sequence was collected from an adult man with Graves' ophthalmopathy. The specimen was peripheral blood. The chain couples TRBV7-2 to TRBJ1-4; the D region possibly corresponds to TRBD1 (6 bases align). At the DNA level, the sequence is TGTGCCAGCAGCTCCCGAGGAGGGGGAAACCATAATGAAAAACTGTTTTTT. The encoded protein is CASSSRGGGNHNEKLFF.